Following are 9 T cell receptor beta chains from one sample sequenced in a study of OX40 agonist ivuxolimab in advanced cancers. Assay used: immunoSEQ multiplex PCR; TCRdb lists only in-frame clones, some missing. The data contain 55,000 to 85,000 clones, just over 85% of them singletons. The sample here was CD4+ or CD8+ T cells sorted from blood, taken in a trial of the OX40 agonist ivuxolimab. These receptors originate from an adult with an advanced solid tumor such as melanoma, head and neck, liver or kidney cancer.

This chain's CDR3 is CASSQEVRAGGNQPQHF. DNA for the CDR3: TGCGCCAGCAGCCAAGAAGTCCGCGCGGGAGGTAATCAGCCCCAGCATTTT. This chain connects TRBV4-1 to TRBJ1-5; D is uncertain. Per the germline V gene, CDR1 is MGHRA and CDR2 is YSYEKL. This CDR3 contains 17 residues. Trimming took off 0 bases at V and 4 bases at J, with 16 bases between the two ends.

V is TRBV19 and J is TRBJ2-1; D uncertain. This CDR3 spans 13 amino acids. Trimming shortened V by 8 bases and J by 0 bases, and 8 bases separated the two germline ends. Germline CDR1 LNHDA, CDR2 SQIVND (reference sequence). The CDR3 protein is CASCTSSYNEQFF. The DNA for the CDR3 is TGTGCCAGTTGTACTTCCTCCTACAATGAGCAGTTCTTC.

The gene calls are TRBV29-1 and TRBJ2-1; D may correspond to TRBD1 or TRBD2 (6 bases each). The CDR3 is 13 amino acids. With 5 bases removed from V and 11 bases from J, the gap between germline ends came to 19 bases. CDR1 is SQVTM, CDR2 ANQGSEA, per germline. In DNA, the CDR3 is TGCAGCGTTTCATCACAGGGTCGGGGGAAGCAGTTCTTC. Translated, it gives CSVSSQGRGKQFF.

The chain carries TRBV28 and TRBJ1-1; D is unclear. Germline CDR1 is MDHEN and CDR2 is SYDVKM. The CDR3 is 12 amino acids. V was clipped by 4 bases and J by 8 bases, with 11 bases between them. As DNA, the CDR3 is TGTGCCAGCAGTTCATCTGGGAGCGAAGCTTTCTTT. It codes for CASSSSGSEAFF.

V is TRBV2 and J is TRBJ2-7; D is perhaps TRBD1 (6 bases). Germline loops: CDR1 SNHLY, CDR2 FYNNEI. V was clipped by 1 base and J by 5 bases, with 12 bases between them. CDR3 length: 14 amino acids. The CDR3 spells CASSEGGHRDEQYF. The CDR3 DNA reads as TGTGCCAGCAGTGAAGGGGGACACCGGGACGAGCAGTACTTC.

The V gene is TRBV28, the J gene TRBJ1-1; tentatively, D is TRBD1 (6 bases). The CDR3 is 14 amino acids. Germline CDR1 is MDHEN and CDR2 is SYDVKM. The V and J ends lost 5 bases and 5 bases respectively, with 15 bases between them. CDR3 amino acids: CASSRKIGGTEAFF. In DNA, the CDR3 is TGTGCCAGCAGTCGCAAAATAGGGGGAACTGAAGCTTTCTTT.

The chain uses TRBV27 and TRBJ1-2; D is possibly TRBD1 (5 bases). The germline CDR1 and CDR2 sequences are MNHEY and SMNVEV (reference sequence). CDR3 size: 16 residues. The ends were cut back, 6 bases at V and 6 bases at J, with 23 bases in the middle. As DNA, the CDR3 is TGTGCCAGCAGGAGAGCTAGGGACCCGAGCGTACATGGCTACACCTTC. As protein: CASRRARDPSVHGYTF.

The V and J genes are TRBV6-6 and TRBJ1-5; D is unresolved. Deletions cut 5 bases from V and 4 bases from J, with 9 bases between. The CDR3 has 13 residues. Germline V gene data show CDR1 as MNHNY and CDR2 as SVGAGI (reference sequence). The CDR3, as DNA: TGTGCCAGCAGTAAAGAAGGGAATCAGCCCCAGCATTTT. Its translation is CASSKEGNQPQHF.

In this sample, this clone turned up a few times. J is TRBJ1-6 and V is TRBV12-5; tentative D call: TRBD1 (5 bases). Trimming removed 5 bases at V and 6 bases at J, with 11 bases between. Germline CDR1 LGHNT, CDR2 FRNRAP. The CDR3 contains 14 residues. This CDR3 is CASGPGALNSPLHF. The CDR3 DNA follows: TGTGCTAGTGGTCCCGGGGCCCTTAATTCACCCCTCCACTTT.